This T cell receptor (beta chain) was sequenced during a study of cytomegalovirus exposure and HLA in healthy donors. This clone was seen just once. 13 Jbeta primers and 60 Vbeta primers were used for the PCR. The data were produced by immunoSEQ multiplex PCR, yet TCRdb's version contains in-frame clones alone and is incomplete. The table has over 120,000 clones, about 80% seen once. The CDR3 is made up of 17 amino acids. Germline CDR1 SGHRS, CDR2 YFSETQ. Trimming shortened V by 4 bases and J by 0 bases, and 17 bases separated the two germline ends. The sequencing sample was made of PBMCs. J is TRBJ1-3 and V is TRBV5-1; the D gene is possibly TRBD1 (5 bases). The receptor was isolated from a young man in good health and CMV-seropositive. CDR3 sequence reads: CASSAGAASHSGNTIYF. The CDR3 region has the DNA TGCGCCAGCAGCGCTGGGGCTGCCTCACACTCTGGAAACACCATATATTTT.